Listed below are T cell receptor beta chains from one sample, sequenced in a study of cytomegalovirus exposure and HLA in healthy donors. Generated by immunoSEQ multiplex PCR, the TCRdb table keeps only in-frame clones and is missing some. In the table there are 200,000 or so clones, 84% of which are singletons. The sequenced material came from PBMCs. Receptor source: a man aged 18 to 30 in good health and CMV-seropositive. Each CDR3 is given with its conserved first and last residue. Fields, in order: clone size, J gene, V gene, CDR3 protein. The size field is filled for only some rows; it gives once, few, many or a size class.

>NA|TRBJ1-1|TRBV9
CASSPRDEAFF
>NA|TRBJ1-2|TRBV27
CASSFGGNYGYTF
>few|TRBJ2-7|TRBV6-5
CASSYGPYEQYF
>NA|TRBJ1-4|TRBV28
CASMGQGAPGGNEKLFF
>NA|TRBJ1-4|TRBV30
CAGQKDSNEKLFF
>NA|TRBJ2-2|TRBV2
CASSVYRETGELFF
>NA|TRBJ1-1|TRBV27
CASSLGGFRTEAFF
>NA|TRBJ2-3|TRBV7-9
CASSQDTQYF
>NA|TRBJ2-2|TRBV5-1
CASSFAVGGTGELFF
>few|TRBJ1-2|TRBV15
CATSGEGTGVGGYTF
>NA|TRBJ2-7|TRBV9
CASSALSGDEQYF
>NA|TRBJ1-2|TRBV10-3
CAISETGQGEGINYGYTF
>NA|TRBJ2-3|TRBV6-1
CASSAVYTDTQYF
>NA|TRBJ2-2|TRBV6-1
CASSNQGPGELFF
>NA|TRBJ2-1|TRBV18
CASSPRTKTGNEQFF
>NA|TRBJ1-1|TRBV25-1
CASSIRGGDTEAFF
>NA|TRBJ2-1|TRBV28
CASSSLGHSGRASNEQFF
>NA|TRBJ2-5|TRBV6-6
CASSAQGPTQETQYF
>NA|TRBJ2-7|TRBV5-4
CASSLPGIYEQYF
>NA|TRBJ1-2|TRBV5-1
CASSSTGGNYGYTF
>NA|TRBJ2-7|TRBV2
CASSEQGPSTYEQYF
>NA|TRBJ2-5|TRBV2
CASSTDLLGQGSETQYF
>NA|TRBJ2-7|TRBV15
CATSRSGSTSYEQYF
>NA|TRBJ2-4|TRBV7-2
CASSLEGALGNIQYF
>NA|TRBJ1-2|TRBV4-2
CASSQETGSWGYTF
>NA|TRBJ1-2|TRBV28
CASSRAGTGDYGYTF
>NA|TRBJ2-6|TRBV21-1
CASSKRERHSGANVLTF
>few|TRBJ1-3|TRBV6-1
CASSGGQEVWNTIYF
>NA|TRBJ1-4|TRBV5-1
CASSLPDGTTNEKLFF
>few|TRBJ2-3|TRBV11-3
CASSQGHATDTQYF
>NA|TRBJ2-1|TRBV29-1
CSVVRTSGSNEQFF
>NA|TRBJ2-7|TRBV18
CASSPKGSGEQYF